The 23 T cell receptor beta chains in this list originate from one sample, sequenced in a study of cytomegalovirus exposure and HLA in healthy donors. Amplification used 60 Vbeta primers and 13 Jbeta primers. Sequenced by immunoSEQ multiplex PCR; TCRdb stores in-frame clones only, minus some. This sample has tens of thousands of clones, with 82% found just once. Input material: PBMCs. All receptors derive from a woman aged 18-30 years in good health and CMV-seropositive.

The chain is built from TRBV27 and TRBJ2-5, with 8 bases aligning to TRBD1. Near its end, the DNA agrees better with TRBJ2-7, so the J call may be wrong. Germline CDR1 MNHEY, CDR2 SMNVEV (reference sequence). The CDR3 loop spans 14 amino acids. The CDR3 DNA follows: TGTGCCAGCAAGGAGCCAGGGGGCCTCTACGAGCAGTACTTC. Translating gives CASKEPGGLYEQYF.

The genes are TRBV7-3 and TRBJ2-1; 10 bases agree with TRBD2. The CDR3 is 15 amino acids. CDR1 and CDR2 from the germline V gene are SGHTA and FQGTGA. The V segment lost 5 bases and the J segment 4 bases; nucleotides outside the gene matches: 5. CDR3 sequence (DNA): TGTGCCAGCAGCGAGCGGGGGGGCGGATACAATGAGCAGTTCTTC. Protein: CASSERGGGYNEQFF.

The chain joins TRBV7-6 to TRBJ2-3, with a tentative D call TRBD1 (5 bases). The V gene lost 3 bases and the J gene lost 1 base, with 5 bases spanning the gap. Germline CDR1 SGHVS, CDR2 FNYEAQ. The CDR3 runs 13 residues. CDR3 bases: TGTGCCAGCAGCTTCAGGGGCACAGATACGCAGTATTTT. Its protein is CASSFRGTDTQYF.

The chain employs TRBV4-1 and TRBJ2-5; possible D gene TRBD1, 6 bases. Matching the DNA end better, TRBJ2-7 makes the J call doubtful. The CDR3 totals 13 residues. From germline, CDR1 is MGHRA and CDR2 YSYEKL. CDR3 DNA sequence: TGCGCCAGCAGCCAGACAGGTATCCGCGAGCAGTACTTC. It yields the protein CASSQTGIREQYF.

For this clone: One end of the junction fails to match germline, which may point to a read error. This CDR3 is CSSSLTQGGYEQYF. The CDR3 DNA reads as TGTTCCAGCAGCTTGACGCAGGGGGGCTACGAGCAGTACTTC. V is TRBV7-9 and J is TRBJ2-7; D is perhaps TRBD1 (7 bases). CDR1 and CDR2 from the germline V gene are SEHNR and FQNEAQ (reference sequence). There are 14 residues in the CDR3.

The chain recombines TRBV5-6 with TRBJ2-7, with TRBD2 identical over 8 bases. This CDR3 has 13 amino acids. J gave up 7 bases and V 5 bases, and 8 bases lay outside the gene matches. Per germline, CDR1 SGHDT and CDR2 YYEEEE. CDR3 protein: CASSLAGRREQYF. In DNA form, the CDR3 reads TGTGCCAGCAGTTTAGCGGGGCGGCGGGAGCAGTACTTC.

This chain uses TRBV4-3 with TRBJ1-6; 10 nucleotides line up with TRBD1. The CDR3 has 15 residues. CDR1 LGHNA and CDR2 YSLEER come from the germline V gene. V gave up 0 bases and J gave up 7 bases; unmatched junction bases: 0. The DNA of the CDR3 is TGCGCCAGCAGCCAAGAGGGACAGGGGAATTCACCCCTCCACTTT. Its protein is CASSQEGQGNSPLHF.

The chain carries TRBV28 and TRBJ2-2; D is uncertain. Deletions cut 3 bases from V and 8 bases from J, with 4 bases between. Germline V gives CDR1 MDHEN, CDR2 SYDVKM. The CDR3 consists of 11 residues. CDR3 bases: TGTGCCAGCAGTTTGAGGGGGGAGCTGTTTTTT. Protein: CASSLRGELFF.

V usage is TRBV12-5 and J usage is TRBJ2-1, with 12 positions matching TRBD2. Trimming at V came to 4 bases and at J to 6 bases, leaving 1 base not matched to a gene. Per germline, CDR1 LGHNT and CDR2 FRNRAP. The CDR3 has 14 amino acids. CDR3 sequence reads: CASGWTSGINEQFF. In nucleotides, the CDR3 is TGTGCTAGTGGTTGGACTAGCGGGATCAATGAGCAGTTCTTC.

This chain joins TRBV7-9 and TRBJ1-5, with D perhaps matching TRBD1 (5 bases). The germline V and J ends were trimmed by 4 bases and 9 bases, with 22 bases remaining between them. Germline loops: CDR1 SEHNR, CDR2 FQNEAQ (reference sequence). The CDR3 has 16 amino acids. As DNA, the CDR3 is TGTGCCAGCAGCTCCTACTTGGGGGGTTACCCACTGCCCCAGCATTTT. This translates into CASSSYLGGYPLPQHF.

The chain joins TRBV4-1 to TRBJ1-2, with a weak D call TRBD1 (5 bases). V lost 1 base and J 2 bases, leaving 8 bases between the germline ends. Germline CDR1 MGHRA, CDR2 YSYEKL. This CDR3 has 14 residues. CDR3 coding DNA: TGCGCCAGCAGCCAAGGGGGGGGAAACTATGGCTACACCTTC. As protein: CASSQGGGNYGYTF.

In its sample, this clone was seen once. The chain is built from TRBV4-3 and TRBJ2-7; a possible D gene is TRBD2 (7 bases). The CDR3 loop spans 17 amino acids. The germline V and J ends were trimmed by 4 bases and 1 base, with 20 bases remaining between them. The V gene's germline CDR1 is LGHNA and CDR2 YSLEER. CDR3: CASSPLTGGSDSYEQYF. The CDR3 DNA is TGCGCCAGCAGCCCCCTAACGGGGGGCAGTGATTCCTACGAGCAGTACTTC.

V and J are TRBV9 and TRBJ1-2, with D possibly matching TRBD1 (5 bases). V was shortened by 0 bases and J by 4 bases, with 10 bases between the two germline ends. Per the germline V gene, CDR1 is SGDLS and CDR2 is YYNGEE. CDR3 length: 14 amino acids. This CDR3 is CASSVDTGLYGYTF. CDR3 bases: TGTGCCAGCAGCGTAGATACGGGACTCTATGGCTACACCTTC. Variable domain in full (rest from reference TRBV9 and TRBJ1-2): DSGVTQTPKHLITATGQRVTLRCSPRSGDLSVYWYQQSLDQGLQFLIQYYNGEERAKGNILERFSAQQFPDLHSELNLSSLELGDSALYFCASSVDTGLYGYTFGSGTRLTVV.

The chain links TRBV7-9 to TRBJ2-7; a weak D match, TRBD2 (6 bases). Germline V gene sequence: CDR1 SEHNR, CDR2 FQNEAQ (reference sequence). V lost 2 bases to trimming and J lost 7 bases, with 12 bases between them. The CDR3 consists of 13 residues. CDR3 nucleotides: TGTGCCAGCAGCTTACAGGGCCGGGGGGAGCAGTACTTC. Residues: CASSLQGRGEQYF.

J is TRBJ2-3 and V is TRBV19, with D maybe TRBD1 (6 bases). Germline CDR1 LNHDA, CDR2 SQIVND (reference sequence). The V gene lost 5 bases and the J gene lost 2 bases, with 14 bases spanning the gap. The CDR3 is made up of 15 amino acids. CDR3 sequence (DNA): TGTGCCAGTAGTTGGGGGCTCCTCAACACAGATACGCAGTATTTT. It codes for CASSWGLLNTDTQYF.

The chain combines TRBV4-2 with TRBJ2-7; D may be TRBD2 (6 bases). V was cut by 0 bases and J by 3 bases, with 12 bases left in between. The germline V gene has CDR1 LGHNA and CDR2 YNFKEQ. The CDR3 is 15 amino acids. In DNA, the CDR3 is TGTGCCAGCAGCCAAGACAAATGGGGGGTCTACGAGCAGTACTTC. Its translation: CASSQDKWGVYEQYF.

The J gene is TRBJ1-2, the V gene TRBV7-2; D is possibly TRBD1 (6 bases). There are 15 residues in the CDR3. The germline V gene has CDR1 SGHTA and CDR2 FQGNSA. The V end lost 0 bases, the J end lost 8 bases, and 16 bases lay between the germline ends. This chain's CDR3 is CASSLAGPRGYGYTF. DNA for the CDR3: TGTGCCAGCAGCTTAGCGGGGCCCAGGGGATACGGCTACACCTTC.

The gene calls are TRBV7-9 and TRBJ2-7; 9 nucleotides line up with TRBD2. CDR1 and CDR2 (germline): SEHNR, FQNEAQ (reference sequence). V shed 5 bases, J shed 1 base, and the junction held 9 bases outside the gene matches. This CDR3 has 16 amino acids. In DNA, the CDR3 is TGTGCCAGCAGCATTAGCGGGAGCACCTCATCCTACGAGCAGTACTTC. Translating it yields CASSISGSTSSYEQYF.

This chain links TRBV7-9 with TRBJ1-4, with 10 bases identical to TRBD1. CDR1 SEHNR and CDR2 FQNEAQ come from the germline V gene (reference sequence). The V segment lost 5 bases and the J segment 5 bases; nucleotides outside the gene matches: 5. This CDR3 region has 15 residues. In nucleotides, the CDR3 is TGTGCCAGCAGCCCATGGGACAGGGGAAATGAAAAACTGTTTTTT. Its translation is CASSPWDRGNEKLFF.

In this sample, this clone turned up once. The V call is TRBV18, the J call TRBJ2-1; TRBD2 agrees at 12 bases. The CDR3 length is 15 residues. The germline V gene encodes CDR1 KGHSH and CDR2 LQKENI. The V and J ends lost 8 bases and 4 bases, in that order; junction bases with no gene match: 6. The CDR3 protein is CASRNGLAGYNEQFF. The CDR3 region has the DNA TGTGCCAGCCGGAATGGACTAGCGGGGTACAATGAGCAGTTCTTC.

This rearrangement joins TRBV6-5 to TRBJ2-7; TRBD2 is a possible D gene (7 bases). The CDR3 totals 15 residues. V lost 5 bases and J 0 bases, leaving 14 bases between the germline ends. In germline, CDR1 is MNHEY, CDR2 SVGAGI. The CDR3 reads CASSISGGNSYEQYF. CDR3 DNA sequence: TGTGCCAGCAGTATATCGGGGGGCAACTCCTACGAGCAGTACTTC.

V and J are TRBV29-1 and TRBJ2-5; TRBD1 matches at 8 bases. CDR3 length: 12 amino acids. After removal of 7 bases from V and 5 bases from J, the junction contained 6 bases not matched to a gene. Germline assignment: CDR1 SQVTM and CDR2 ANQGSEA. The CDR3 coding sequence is TGCAGCGCGGGCAGGGGGCTCGAGACCCAGTACTTC. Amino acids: CSAGRGLETQYF.

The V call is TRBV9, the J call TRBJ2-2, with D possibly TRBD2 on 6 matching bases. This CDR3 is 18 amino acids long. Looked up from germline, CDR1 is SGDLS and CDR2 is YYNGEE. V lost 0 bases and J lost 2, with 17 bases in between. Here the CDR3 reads CASSVAPQEGINTGELFF. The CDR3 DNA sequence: TGTGCCAGCAGCGTAGCTCCTCAGGAGGGGATTAACACCGGGGAGCTGTTTTTT.